The following is a T cell receptor beta chain sequence with its context. What it binds is unknown. CDR1 is SGHRS and CDR2 is YFSETQ in the germline V gene. The CDR3 consists of 15 residues. Unmatched junction bases numbered 6, after V lost 4 bases and J lost 2 bases. Primers included in the PCR were 60 Vbeta and 13 Jbeta primers. This table comes from immunoSEQ multiplex PCR, and its TCRdb copy is limited to in-frame clones, with some not included. The sample lists around 180,000 clones, 70% to 80% occurring once. The sample belongs to a study of cytomegalovirus exposure and HLA in healthy donors. Study-wide results and caveats: The study designated roughly 150 TCR beta chains cytomegalovirus-associated. In a later analysis, HLA-associated TCR beta chains were more clonally expanded than equally common others. The later analysis indicated that the majority of CMV-associated TCR beta chains appeared HLA-restricted.

The rearrangement uses TRBV5-1 and TRBJ2-7; TRBD1 aligns across 10 bases. Source material: PBMCs. This TCR came from a woman in her twenties or thirties in good health and CMV-seropositive. DNA for the CDR3: TGCGCCAGCAGCAGCGACAGGGGGCTTACCTACGAGCAGTACTTC. This encodes CASSSDRGLTYEQYF.